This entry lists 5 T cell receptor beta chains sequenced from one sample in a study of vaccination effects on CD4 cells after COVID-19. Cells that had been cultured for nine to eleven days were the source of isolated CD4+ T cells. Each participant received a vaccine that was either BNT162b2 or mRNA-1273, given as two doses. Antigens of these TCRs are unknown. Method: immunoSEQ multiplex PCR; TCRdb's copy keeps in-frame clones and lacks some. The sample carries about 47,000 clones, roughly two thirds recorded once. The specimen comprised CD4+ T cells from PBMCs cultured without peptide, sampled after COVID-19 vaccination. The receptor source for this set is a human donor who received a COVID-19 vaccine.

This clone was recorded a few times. The CDR3 protein is CASKRITLGNQPQHF. The CDR3 DNA reads TGTGCCAGTAAGCGCATCACCCTTGGCAATCAGCCCCAGCATTTT. This rearrangement joins TRBV19 to TRBJ1-5; D is unclear. Germline V gene data show CDR1 as LNHDA and CDR2 as SQIVND (reference sequence). Trimming took off 7 bases at V and 2 bases at J, with 15 bases between the two ends. The CDR3 covers 15 residues.

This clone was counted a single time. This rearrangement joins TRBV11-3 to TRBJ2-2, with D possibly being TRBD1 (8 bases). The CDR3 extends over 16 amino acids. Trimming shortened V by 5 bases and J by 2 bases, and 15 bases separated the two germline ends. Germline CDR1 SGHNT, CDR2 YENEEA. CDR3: CASSRGQGLNTGELFF. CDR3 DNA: TGTGCCAGCAGCCGTGGACAGGGACTAAACACCGGGGAGCTGTTTTTT.

The CDR3 bases are TGTGCCAGCAGGGCGGGAGCGGGCAGGGGGCGCGACTACGAGCAGTACTTC. Residues: CASRAGAGRGRDYEQYF. The genes are TRBV5-6 and TRBJ2-7; D may be TRBD1 (8 bases). The CDR3 contains 17 residues. The germline V gene has CDR1 SGHDT and CDR2 YYEEEE. The V end was cut by 5 bases, the J end by 3 bases, with 24 bases between.

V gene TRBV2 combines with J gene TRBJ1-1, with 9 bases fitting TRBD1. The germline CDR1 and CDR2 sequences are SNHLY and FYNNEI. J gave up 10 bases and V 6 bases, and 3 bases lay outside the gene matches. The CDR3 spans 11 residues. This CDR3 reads CASRQGAGAFF. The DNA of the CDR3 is TGTGCCAGCAGACAGGGGGCAGGAGCTTTCTTT.

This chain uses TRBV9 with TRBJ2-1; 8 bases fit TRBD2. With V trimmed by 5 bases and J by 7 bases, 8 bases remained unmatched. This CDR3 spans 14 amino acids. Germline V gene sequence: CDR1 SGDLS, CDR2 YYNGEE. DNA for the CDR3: TGTGCCAGCAGTTCTATGTCGGGAGGGAATGAGCAGTTCTTC. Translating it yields CASSSMSGGNEQFF.